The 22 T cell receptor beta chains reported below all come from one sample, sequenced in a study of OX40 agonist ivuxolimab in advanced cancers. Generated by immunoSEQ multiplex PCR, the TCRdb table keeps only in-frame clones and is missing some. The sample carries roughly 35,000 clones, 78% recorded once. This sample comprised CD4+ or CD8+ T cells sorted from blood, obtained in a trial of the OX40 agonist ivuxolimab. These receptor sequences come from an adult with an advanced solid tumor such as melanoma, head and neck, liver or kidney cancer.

CDR3 loop: CAWSEGSYSNQPQHF. The CDR3 nucleotides are TGTGCCTGGAGTGAGGGGAGTTATAGCAATCAGCCCCAGCATTTT. The rearrangement links TRBV30 to TRBJ1-5, with TRBD1 as a possible D gene (5 bases). CDR1 GTSNPN and CDR2 SVGIG come from the germline V gene (reference sequence). The V end was cut by 1 base, the J end by 0 bases, with 10 bases between. The CDR3 sequence is 15 residues long. The whole variable domain, remainder taken from reference TRBV30 and TRBJ1-5, is SQTIHQWPATLVQPVGSPLSLECTVEGTSNPNLYWYRQAAGRGLQLLFYSVGIGQISSEVPQNLSASRPQDRQFILSSKKLLLSDSGFYLCAWSEGSYSNQPQHFGDGTRLSIL.

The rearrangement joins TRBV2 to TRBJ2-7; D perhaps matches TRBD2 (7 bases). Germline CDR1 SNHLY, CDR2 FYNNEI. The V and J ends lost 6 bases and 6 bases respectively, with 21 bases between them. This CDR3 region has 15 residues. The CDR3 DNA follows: TGTGCCAGCAGGGTTTGGGGCGGGGGCCCGCGCGAGCAGTACTTC. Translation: CASRVWGGGPREQYF.

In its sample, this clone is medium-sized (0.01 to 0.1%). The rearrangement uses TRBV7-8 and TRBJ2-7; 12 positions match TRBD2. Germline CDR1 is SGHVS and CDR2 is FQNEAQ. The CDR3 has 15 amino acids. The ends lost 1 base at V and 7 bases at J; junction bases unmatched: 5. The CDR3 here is CASSLGLAGVGEQYF. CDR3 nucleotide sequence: TGTGCCAGCAGCTTAGGACTAGCGGGAGTAGGTGAGCAGTACTTC.

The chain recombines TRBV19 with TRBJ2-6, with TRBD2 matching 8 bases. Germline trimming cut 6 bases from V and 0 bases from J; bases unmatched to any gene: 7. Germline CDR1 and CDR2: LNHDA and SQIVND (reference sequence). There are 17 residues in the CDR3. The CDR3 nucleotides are TGTGCCAGTAGGGCGGGGGGACATTTCTCTGGGGCCAACGTCCTGACTTTC. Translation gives CASRAGGHFSGANVLTF.

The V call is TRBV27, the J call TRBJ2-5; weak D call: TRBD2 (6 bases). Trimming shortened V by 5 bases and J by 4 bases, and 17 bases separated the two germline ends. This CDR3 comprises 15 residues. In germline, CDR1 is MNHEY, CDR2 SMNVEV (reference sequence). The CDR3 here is CASSGGLGVGETQYF. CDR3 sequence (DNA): TGTGCCAGCAGTGGGGGGTTGGGCGTGGGAGAGACCCAGTACTTC.

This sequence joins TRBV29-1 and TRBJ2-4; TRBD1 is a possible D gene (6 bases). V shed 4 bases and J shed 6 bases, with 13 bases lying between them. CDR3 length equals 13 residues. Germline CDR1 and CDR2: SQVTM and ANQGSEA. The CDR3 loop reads CSVVVQGRNIQYF. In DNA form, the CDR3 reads TGCAGCGTTGTCGTACAGGGCAGAAACATTCAGTACTTC. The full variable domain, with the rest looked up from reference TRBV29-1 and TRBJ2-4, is SAVISQKPSRDICQRGTSLTIQCQVDSQVTMMFWYRQQPGQSLTLIATANQGSEATYESGFVIDKFPISRPNLTFSTLTVSNMSPEDSSIYLCSVVVQGRNIQYFGAGTRLSVL.

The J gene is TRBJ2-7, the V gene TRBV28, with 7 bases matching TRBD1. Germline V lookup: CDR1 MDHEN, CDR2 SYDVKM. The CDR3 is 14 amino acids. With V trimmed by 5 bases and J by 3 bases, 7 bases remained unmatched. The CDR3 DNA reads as TGTGCCAGCAGTCCTCCGGGACAGTACTACGAGCAGTACTTC. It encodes CASSPPGQYYEQYF.

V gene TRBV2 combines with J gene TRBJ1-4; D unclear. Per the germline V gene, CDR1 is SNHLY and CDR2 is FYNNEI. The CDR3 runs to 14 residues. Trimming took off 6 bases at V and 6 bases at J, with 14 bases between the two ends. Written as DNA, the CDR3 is TGTGCCAGCAGCCCGACACCCGGGGATGAAAAACTGTTTTTT. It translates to CASSPTPGDEKLFF. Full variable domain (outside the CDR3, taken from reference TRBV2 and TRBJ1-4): EPEVTQTPSHQVTQMGQEVILRCVPISNHLYFYWYRQILGQKVEFLVSFYNNEISEKSEIFDDQFSVERPDGSNFTLKIRSTKLEDSAMYFCASSPTPGDEKLFFGSGTQLSVL.

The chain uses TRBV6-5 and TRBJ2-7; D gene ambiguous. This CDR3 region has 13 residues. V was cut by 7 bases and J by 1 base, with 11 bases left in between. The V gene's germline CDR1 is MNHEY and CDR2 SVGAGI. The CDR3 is CASTVQLSYEQYF. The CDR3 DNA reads TGTGCCAGCACTGTTCAGCTTTCCTACGAGCAGTACTTC.

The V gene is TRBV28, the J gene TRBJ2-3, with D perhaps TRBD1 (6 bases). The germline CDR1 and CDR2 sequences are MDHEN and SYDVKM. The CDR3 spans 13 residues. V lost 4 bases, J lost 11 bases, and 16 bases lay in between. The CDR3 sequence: CASSSSDRSKQYF. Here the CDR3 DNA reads TGTGCCAGCAGTTCTTCAGACAGGAGTAAGCAGTATTTT.

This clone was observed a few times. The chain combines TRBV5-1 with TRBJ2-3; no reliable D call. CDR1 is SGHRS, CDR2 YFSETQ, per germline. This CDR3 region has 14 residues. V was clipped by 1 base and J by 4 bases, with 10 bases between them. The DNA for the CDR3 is TGCGCCAGCAGCTTGTTAATCGGAGCAGATACGCAGTATTTT. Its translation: CASSLLIGADTQYF. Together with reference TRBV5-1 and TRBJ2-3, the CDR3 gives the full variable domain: KAGVTQTPRYLIKTRGQQVTLSCSPISGHRSVSWYQQTPGQGLQFLFEYFSETQRNKGNFPGRFSGRQFSNSRSEMNVSTLELGDSALYLCASSLLIGADTQYFGPGTRLTVL.

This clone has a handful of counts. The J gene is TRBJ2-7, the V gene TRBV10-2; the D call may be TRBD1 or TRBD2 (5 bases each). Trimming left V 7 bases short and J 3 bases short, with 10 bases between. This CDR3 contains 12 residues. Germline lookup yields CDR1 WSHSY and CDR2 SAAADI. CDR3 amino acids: CASTRDRYEQYF. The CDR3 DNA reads TGCGCCAGCACCCGGGACCGCTACGAGCAGTACTTC.

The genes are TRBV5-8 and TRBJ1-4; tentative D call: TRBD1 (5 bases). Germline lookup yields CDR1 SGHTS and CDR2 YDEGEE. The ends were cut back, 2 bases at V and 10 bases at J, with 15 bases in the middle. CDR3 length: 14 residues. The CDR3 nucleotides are TGTGCCAGCAGCTTCGGGACCGACGCGGGAAAACTGTTTTTT. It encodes CASSFGTDAGKLFF.

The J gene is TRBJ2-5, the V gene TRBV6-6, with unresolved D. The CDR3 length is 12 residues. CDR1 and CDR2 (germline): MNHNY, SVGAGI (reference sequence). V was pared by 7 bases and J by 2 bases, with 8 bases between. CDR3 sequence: CASKTGQETQYF. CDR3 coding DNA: TGTGCCAGCAAAACTGGGCAAGAGACCCAGTACTTC.

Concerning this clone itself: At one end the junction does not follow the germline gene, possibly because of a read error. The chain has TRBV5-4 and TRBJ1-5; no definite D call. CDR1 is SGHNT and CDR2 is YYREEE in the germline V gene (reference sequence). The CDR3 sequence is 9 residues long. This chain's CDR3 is CASSLGKGF. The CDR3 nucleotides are TGTGCCAGCAGCTTGGGTAAAGGTTTT.

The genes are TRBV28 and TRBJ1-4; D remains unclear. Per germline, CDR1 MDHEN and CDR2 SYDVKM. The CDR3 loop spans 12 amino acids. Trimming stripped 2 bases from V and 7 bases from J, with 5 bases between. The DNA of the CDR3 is TGTGCCAGCAGTTTAGATTTTGAAAAACTGTTTTTT. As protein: CASSLDFEKLFF.

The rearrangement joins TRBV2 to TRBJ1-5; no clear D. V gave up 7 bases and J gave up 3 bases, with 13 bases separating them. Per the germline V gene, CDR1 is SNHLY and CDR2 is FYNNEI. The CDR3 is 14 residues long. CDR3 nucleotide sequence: TGTGCCAGCACTTCTGGGCCGCTCAATCAGCCCCAGCATTTT. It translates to CASTSGPLNQPQHF.

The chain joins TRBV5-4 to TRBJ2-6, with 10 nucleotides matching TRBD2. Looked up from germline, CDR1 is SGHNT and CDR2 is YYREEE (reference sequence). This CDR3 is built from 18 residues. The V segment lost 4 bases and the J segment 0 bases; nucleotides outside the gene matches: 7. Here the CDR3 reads CASSPPGLAASGANVLTF. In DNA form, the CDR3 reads TGTGCCAGCAGCCCTCCCGGACTAGCGGCCTCTGGGGCCAACGTCCTGACTTTC.

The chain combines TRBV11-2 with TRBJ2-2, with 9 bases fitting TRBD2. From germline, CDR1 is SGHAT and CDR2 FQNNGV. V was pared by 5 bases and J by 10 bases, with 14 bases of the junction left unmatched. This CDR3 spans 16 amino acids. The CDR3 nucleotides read TGTGCCAGCAGCCCTGGACTAGCGTTTTTCTCCTCGGAGCTGTTTTTT. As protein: CASSPGLAFFSSELFF.

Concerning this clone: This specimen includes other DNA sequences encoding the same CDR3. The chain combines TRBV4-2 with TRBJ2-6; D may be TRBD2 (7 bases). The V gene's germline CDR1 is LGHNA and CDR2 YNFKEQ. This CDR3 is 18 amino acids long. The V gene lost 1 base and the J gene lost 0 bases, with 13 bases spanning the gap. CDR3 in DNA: TGTGCCAGCAGCCAAGCGAGGGGGGGGAGCTCTGGGGCCAACGTCCTGACTTTC. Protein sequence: CASSQARGGSSGANVLTF.

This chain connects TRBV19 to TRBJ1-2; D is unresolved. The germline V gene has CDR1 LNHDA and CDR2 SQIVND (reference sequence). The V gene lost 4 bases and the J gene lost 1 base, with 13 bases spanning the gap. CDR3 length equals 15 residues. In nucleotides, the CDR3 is TGTGCCAGTAGTACGCCCCGGACGGGTAACTATGGCTACACCTTC. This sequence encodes CASSTPRTGNYGYTF.

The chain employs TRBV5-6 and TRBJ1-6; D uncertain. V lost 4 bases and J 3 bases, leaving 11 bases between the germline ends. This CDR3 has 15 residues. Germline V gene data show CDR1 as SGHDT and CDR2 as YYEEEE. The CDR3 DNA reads TGTGCCAGCAGCCTCGGGCCCCGCTATAATTCACCCCTCCACTTT. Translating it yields CASSLGPRYNSPLHF.